The 19 T cell receptor beta chains presented below share a single source sample, sequenced in a study of blood T cell repertoires in COVID-19. The method was immunoSEQ multiplex PCR; TCRdb's version includes in-frame clones alone and lacks a portion of them. The sample includes some 150,000 clones, approximately 88% of them seen just once. Material for sequencing was peripheral blood. The receptors were sampled from a woman between 45 and 65 years old with acute or convalescent COVID-19.

The V gene is TRBV13, the J gene TRBJ2-5; D remains unclear. CDR1 is PRHDT, CDR2 FYEKMQ, per germline (reference sequence). The CDR3 has 13 residues. Trimming took 5 bases from V and 0 from J, leaving 7 bases between them. CDR3 in amino acids: CASSAADQETQYF. The CDR3 nucleotides read TGTGCCAGCAGCGCGGCGGACCAAGAGACCCAGTACTTC.

The chain carries TRBV6-5 and TRBJ1-4; D is unclear. The germline gives CDR1 MNHEY, CDR2 SVGAGI. There are 13 residues in the CDR3. Trimming stripped 2 bases from V and 8 bases from J, with 9 bases between. The CDR3 region is CASSYPGGEKLFF. The CDR3 coding sequence is TGTGCCAGCAGTTACCCTGGAGGCGAAAAACTGTTTTTT.

The rearrangement links TRBV6-1 to TRBJ1-5, with a possible D match to TRBD1 (6 bases). This CDR3 is built from 16 residues. Between the trimmed V and J ends, which lost 2 bases and 2 bases, there was a span of 13 bases. Germline V lookup: CDR1 MNHNS, CDR2 SASEGT. CDR3 loop: CASSESGAVGNQPQHF. The CDR3 DNA reads TGTGCCAGCAGTGAATCAGGGGCCGTAGGCAATCAGCCCCAGCATTTT.

The chain combines TRBV28 with TRBJ2-7; D is unclear. In germline, CDR1 is MDHEN, CDR2 SYDVKM. V dropped 4 bases and J dropped 6 bases, with 10 bases sitting between them. The CDR3 is made up of 12 amino acids. The CDR3 region is CASSSLAFEQYF. The CDR3 nucleotides read TGTGCCAGCAGTTCGTTGGCTTTCGAGCAGTACTTC.

The sample holds a few counts of this clone. The gene calls are TRBV7-3 and TRBJ2-3; 15 bases map to TRBD2. CDR3 length: 16 residues. J was trimmed by 6 bases and V by 4 bases; bases with no gene match: 5. The V gene's germline CDR1 is SGHTA and CDR2 FQGTGA. The CDR3 region is CASSSGLAGGPDTQYF. The CDR3 nucleotides read TGTGCCAGCAGCTCCGGACTAGCGGGGGGGCCGGATACGCAGTATTTT.

The chain employs TRBV6-2 or TRBV6-3 and TRBJ2-3; D gene ambiguous. CDR1 MNHEY and CDR2 SVGEGT come from the germline V gene. The CDR3 length is 14 residues. Trimming took off 2 bases at V and 1 base at J, with 7 bases between the two ends. CDR3 sequence reads: CASSYTRGTDTQYF. The CDR3 DNA sequence: TGTGCCAGCAGTTACACCCGGGGCACAGATACGCAGTATTTT.

The sample holds one count of this clone. This chain uses TRBV19 with TRBJ1-1; weak D call: TRBD1 (6 bases). V was cut by 11 bases and J by 4 bases, with 14 bases left in between. From germline, CDR1 is LNHDA and CDR2 SQIVND (reference sequence). CDR3 size: 12 residues. The CDR3 loop reads CALGAGTTEAFF. In nucleotides, the CDR3 is TGTGCCTTGGGGGCAGGGACCACTGAAGCTTTCTTT.

The gene calls are TRBV5-1 and TRBJ2-5; TRBD1 agrees at 7 bases. Trimming took 1 base from V and 2 from J; bases not matched to a gene: 5. This CDR3 spans 15 amino acids. Germline V lookup: CDR1 SGHRS, CDR2 YFSETQ. Here the CDR3 DNA reads TGCGCCAGCAGCTTGTCAAGACAGGGACAAGAGACCCAGTACTTC. This codes for CASSLSRQGQETQYF.

The CDR3 sequence: CAWSVRRDSEAFF. Written as DNA, the CDR3 is TGTGCCTGGAGTGTAAGGAGGGATAGTGAAGCTTTCTTT. The chain combines TRBV30 with TRBJ1-1; D remains unclear. The CDR3 sequence is 13 residues long. Germline V gives CDR1 GTSNPN, CDR2 SVGIG (reference sequence). Trimming stripped 0 bases from V and 7 bases from J, with 12 bases between.

This clone was counted many times. V gene TRBV6-5 combines with J gene TRBJ2-7; D possibly corresponds to TRBD2 (7 bases). From germline, CDR1 is MNHEY and CDR2 SVGAGI. This CDR3 region has 14 residues. V shed 6 bases and J shed 5 bases, with 17 bases lying between them. The CDR3 sequence is CASRPRGALDEQYF. In DNA form, the CDR3 reads TGTGCCAGCAGACCTCGGGGGGCCCTAGACGAGCAGTACTTC.

The chain has TRBV25-1 and TRBJ1-4; 10 nucleotides agree with TRBD1. V was pared by 4 bases and J by 7 bases, with 12 bases of the junction left unmatched. Germline V gives CDR1 MGHDK, CDR2 SYGVNS. CDR3 length equals 17 residues. The CDR3 DNA follows: TGTGCCAGCAGTGGCTCCGTAGGGGACAGGGGTGGTGAAAAACTGTTTTTT. This encodes CASSGSVGDRGGEKLFF.

This sequence joins TRBV5-5 and TRBJ2-1, with 9 bases matching TRBD1. Trimming took 0 bases from V and 9 from J; bases not matched to a gene: 10. CDR1 and CDR2 (germline): SGHKS, YYEKEE (reference sequence). The CDR3 loop spans 16 amino acids. This chain's CDR3 is CASSLGPGQGRGEQFF. CDR3 DNA sequence: TGTGCCAGCAGCTTGGGACCGGGACAGGGACGGGGTGAGCAGTTCTTC. Variable domain in full (rest from reference TRBV5-5 and TRBJ2-1): DAGVTQSPTHLIKTRGQQVTLRCSPISGHKSVSWYQQVLGQGPQFIFQYYEKEERGRGNFPDRFSARQFPNYSSELNVNALLLGDSALYLCASSLGPGQGRGEQFFGPGTRLTVL.

This clone showed up just a few times. J is TRBJ2-7 and V is TRBV18; TRBD2 aligns across 14 bases. There are 16 residues in the CDR3. CDR1 KGHSH and CDR2 LQKENI come from the germline V gene. V shed 0 bases, J shed 6 bases, and the junction held 4 bases outside the gene matches. Written as DNA, the CDR3 is TGTGCCAGCTCACCACCGGGACTAGCGGGAGTACGCGAGCAGTACTTC. Translation: CASSPPGLAGVREQYF.

The J gene is TRBJ1-6, the V gene TRBV6-6; TRBD1 matches 8 bases. J lost 10 bases, V lost 5 bases, and 7 bases had no gene match. The germline V gene encodes CDR1 MNHNY and CDR2 SVGAGI (reference sequence). The CDR3 has 14 residues. The CDR3 loop is CASSTQGVDSPLHF. CDR3 sequence (DNA): TGTGCCAGCAGTACACAGGGGGTAGACTCACCCCTCCACTTT.

The chain employs TRBV6-2 or TRBV6-3 and TRBJ1-1; TRBD1 might be the D (6 bases). The V gene's germline CDR1 is MNHEY and CDR2 SVGEGT. Between the trimmed V and J ends, which lost 5 bases and 1 base, there was a span of 14 bases. This CDR3 is 15 amino acids long. The CDR3 bases are TGTGCCAGCAGTCCGATATCGACAGGGAACACTGAAGCTTTCTTT. As protein: CASSPISTGNTEAFF.

The chain employs TRBV28 and TRBJ2-5; TRBD2 matches at 7 bases. Germline-derived CDR1 and CDR2 are MDHEN and SYDVKM. V lost 6 bases and J lost 0; bases outside the gene matches: 10. The CDR3 contains 16 residues. CDR3 DNA: TGTGCCAGCAGCCCCGGTTGGGGGGGGTACCAAGAGACCCAGTACTTC. Protein sequence: CASSPGWGGYQETQYF.

The V and J genes are TRBV12-3 or TRBV12-4 and TRBJ1-2, with 8 bases that match TRBD1. Unmatched junction bases numbered 5, after V lost 7 bases and J lost 7 bases. This CDR3 comprises 12 residues. The CDR3 spells CASTSGGSGYTF. In nucleotides, the CDR3 is TGTGCCAGCACTTCAGGGGGCTCTGGCTACACCTTC.

The CDR3 DNA follows: TGTGCCAGCAGCCGGGGACAGGGGAATGAAAAACTGTTTTTT. The encoded protein is CASSRGQGNEKLFF. The chain has TRBV11-2 and TRBJ1-4; the match to TRBD1 covers 10 bases. CDR1 is SGHAT and CDR2 is FQNNGV in the germline V gene. This CDR3 is 14 amino acids long. V lost 5 bases to trimming and J lost 5 bases; unmatched junction nucleotides: 2.

Here the CDR3 DNA reads TGTGCTAGTGGTCGACCCGGACAGGGAAATGAAAAACTGTTTTTT. Its protein product is CASGRPGQGNEKLFF. The V call is TRBV12-5, the J call TRBJ1-4, with TRBD1 identical over 8 bases. Trimming at V came to 5 bases and at J to 5 bases, leaving 7 bases not matched to a gene. Per the germline V gene, CDR1 is LGHNT and CDR2 is FRNRAP. The CDR3 totals 15 residues. Full variable domain (missing parts from reference TRBV12-5 and TRBJ1-4): DARVTQTPRHKVTEMGQEVTMRCQPILGHNTVFWYRQTMMQGLELLAYFRNRAPLDDSGMPKDRFSAEMPDATLATLKIQPSEPRDSAVYFCASGRPGQGNEKLFFGSGTQLSVL.